Many counts were recorded for the clone carrying this T cell receptor beta chain. Its antigen remains unknown. As an off-target read in a library built for alpha chains, this beta chain has a frequency of little significance. V shed 3 bases and J 2 bases; nucleotides not matched to a gene: 14. From germline, CDR1 is LGHNA and CDR2 YSLEER. The CDR3 covers 19 residues. This sample is drawn from a study of spatial heterogeneity in lung cancer. Via MiXCR, TCRdb re-called the 5' RACE reads, giving one row per CDR3 protein. The sample holds 9,500 to 11,000 distinct CDR3 sequences; around 12% are singletons and the top ten take roughly 10%. Sample time point: sample taken at primary tumor resection. The study sequenced unsorted whole RNA from tumor, nontumor lung or frozen PBMC. Study observations and caveats: Expanded alpha and beta TCR counts within tumors tracked tumor mutation counts.

The sequence came from a male donor with early-stage non-small cell lung cancer. The material was lung tumor tissue, obtained at surgery. V and J are TRBV4-3 and TRBJ2-1; 9 nucleotides match TRBD2. The CDR3 loop reads CASSQVFRSGGMTYNEQFF. In DNA, the CDR3 is TGCGCCAGCAGCCAGGTATTTAGAAGCGGGGGGATGACCTACAATGAGCAGTTCTTC.